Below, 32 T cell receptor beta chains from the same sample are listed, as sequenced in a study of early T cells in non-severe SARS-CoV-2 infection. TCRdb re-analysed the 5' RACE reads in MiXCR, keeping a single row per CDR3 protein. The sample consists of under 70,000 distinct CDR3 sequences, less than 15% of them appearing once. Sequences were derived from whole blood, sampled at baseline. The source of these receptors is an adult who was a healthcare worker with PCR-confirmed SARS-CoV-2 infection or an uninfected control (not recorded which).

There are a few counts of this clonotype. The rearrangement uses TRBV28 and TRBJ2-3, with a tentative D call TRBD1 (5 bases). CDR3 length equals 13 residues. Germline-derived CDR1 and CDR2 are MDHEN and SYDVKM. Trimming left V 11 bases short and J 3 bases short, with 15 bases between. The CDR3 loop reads CAVKGVWTDTQYF. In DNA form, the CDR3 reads TGTGCCGTCAAAGGGGTTTGGACAGATACGCAGTATTTT.

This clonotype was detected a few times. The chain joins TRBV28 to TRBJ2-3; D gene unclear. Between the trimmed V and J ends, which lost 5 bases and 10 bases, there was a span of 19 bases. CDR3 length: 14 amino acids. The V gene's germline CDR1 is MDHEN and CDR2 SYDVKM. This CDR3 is CASSMGTVWHPQYF. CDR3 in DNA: TGTGCCAGCAGTATGGGAACAGTGTGGCATCCGCAGTATTTT.

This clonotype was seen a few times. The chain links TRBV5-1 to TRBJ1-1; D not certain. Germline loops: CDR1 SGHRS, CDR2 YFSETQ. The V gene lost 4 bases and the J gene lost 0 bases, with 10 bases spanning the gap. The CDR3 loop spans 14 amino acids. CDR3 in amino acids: CASSPAGLNTEAFF. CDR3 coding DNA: TGCGCCAGCAGCCCGGCTGGGTTGAACACTGAAGCTTTCTTT.

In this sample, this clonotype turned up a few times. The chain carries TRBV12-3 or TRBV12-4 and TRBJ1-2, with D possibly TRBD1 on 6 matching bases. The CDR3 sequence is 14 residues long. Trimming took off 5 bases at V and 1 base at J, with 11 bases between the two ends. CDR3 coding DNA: TGTGCCAGCAGTCCGGGACACCTTAACTATGGCTACACCTTC. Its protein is CASSPGHLNYGYTF.

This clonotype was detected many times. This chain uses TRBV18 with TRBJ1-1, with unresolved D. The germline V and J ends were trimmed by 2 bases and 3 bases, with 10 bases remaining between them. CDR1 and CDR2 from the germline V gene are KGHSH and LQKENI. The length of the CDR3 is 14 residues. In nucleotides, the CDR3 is TGTGCCAGCTCACCAATAAAGAGGCACACTGAAGCTTTCTTT. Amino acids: CASSPIKRHTEAFF.

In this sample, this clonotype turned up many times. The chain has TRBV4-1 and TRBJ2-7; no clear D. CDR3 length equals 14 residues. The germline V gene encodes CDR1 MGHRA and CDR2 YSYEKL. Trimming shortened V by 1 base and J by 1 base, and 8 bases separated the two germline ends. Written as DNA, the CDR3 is TGCGCCAGCAGCCAAGGTACAGCTTCCTACGAGCAGTACTTC. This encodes CASSQGTASYEQYF.

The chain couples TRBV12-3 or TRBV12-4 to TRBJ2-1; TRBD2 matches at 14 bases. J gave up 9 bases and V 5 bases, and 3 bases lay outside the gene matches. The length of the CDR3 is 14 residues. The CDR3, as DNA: TGTGCCAGCAGTCCGGGACTAGCGGGAGTTGAGCAGTTCTTC. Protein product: CASSPGLAGVEQFF.

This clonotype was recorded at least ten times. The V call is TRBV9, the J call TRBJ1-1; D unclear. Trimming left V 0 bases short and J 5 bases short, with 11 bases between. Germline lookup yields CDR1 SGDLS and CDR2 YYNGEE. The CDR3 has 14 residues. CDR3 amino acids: CASSVASGKTEAFF. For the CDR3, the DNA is TGTGCCAGCAGCGTAGCTTCGGGTAAGACTGAAGCTTTCTTT.

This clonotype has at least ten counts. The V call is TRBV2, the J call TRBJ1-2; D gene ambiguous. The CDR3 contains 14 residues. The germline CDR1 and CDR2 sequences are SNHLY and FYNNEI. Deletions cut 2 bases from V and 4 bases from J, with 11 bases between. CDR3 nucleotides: TGTGCCAGCAGTGAACGTAAGGGAGCCTATGGCTACACCTTC. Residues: CASSERKGAYGYTF.

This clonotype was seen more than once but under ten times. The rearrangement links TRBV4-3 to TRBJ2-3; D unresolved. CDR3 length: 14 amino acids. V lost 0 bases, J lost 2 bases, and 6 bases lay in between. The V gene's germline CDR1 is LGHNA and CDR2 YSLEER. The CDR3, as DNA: TGCGCCAGCAGCCAAGACAGGTTCACAGATACGCAGTATTTT. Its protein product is CASSQDRFTDTQYF.

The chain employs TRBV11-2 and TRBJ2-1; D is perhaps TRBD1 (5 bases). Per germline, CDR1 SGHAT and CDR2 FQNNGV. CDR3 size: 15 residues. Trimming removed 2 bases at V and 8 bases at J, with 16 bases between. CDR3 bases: TGTGCCAGCAGCTTACTCGGACCGGGCAGGGATGAGCAGTTCTTC. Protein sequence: CASSLLGPGRDEQFF.

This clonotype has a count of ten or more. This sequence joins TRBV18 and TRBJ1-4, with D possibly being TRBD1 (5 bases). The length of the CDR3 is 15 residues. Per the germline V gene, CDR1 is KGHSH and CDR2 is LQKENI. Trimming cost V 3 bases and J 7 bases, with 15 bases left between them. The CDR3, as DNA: TGTGCCAGCTCACCTAATGGGGCCTGGGGTGAAAAACTGTTTTTT. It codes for CASSPNGAWGEKLFF.

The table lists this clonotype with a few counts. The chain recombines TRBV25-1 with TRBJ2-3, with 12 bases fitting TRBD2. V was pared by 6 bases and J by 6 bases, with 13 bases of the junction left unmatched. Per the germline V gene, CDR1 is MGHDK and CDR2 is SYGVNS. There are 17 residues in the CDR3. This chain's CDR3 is CASRRSHLLAGGDTQYF. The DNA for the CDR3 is TGTGCCAGCAGGAGGAGTCACCTACTAGCGGGAGGTGATACGCAGTATTTT.

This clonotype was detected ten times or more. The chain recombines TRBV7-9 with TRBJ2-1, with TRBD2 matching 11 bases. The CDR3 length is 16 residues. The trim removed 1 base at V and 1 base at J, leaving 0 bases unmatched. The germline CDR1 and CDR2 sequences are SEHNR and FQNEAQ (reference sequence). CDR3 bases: TGTGCCAGCAGCTTAGGACTAGCGGGATCCTACAATGAGCAGTTCTTC. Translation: CASSLGLAGSYNEQFF.

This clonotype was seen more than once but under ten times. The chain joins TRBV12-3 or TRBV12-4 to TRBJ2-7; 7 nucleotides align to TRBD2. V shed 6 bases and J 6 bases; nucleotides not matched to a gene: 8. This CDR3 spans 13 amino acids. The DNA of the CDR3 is TGTGCCAGCAGATCCGGGACTACAGCCGAGCAGTACTTC. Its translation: CASRSGTTAEQYF.

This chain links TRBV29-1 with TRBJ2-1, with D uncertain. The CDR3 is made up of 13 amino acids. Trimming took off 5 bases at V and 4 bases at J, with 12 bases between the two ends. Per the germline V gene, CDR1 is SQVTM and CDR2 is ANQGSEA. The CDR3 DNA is TGCAGCGTTATGGTCAGTTCATACAATGAGCAGTTCTTC. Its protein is CSVMVSSYNEQFF.

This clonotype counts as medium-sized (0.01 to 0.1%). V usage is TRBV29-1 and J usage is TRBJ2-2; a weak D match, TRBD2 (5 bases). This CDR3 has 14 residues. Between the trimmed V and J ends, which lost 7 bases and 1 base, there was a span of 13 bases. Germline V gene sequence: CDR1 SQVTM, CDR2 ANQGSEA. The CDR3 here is CSAGGLLNTGELFF. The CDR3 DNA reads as TGCAGCGCCGGTGGACTTCTGAACACCGGGGAGCTGTTTTTT.

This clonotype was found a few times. The CDR3 nucleotides read TGTGCCAGCACCGTCCTTAGCGGGGGGGCCGGAGGGACAGATACGCAGTATTTT. This sequence encodes CASTVLSGGAGGTDTQYF. This rearrangement joins TRBV6-1 to TRBJ2-3; the match to TRBD2 covers 11 bases. CDR3 length equals 18 residues. V lost 7 bases and J lost 3; bases outside the gene matches: 15. Germline V lookup: CDR1 MNHNS, CDR2 SASEGT.

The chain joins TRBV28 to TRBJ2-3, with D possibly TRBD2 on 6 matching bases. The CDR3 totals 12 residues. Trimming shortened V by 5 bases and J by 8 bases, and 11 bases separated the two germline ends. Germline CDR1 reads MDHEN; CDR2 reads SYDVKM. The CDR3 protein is CASSLGLPTQYF. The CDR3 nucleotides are TGTGCCAGCAGTCTGGGACTCCCTACGCAGTATTTT. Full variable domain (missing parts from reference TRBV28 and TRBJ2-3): DVKVTQSSRYLVKRTGEKVFLECVQDMDHENMFWYRQDPGLGLRLIYFSYDVKMKEKGDIPEGYSVSREKKERFSLILESASTNQTSMYLCASSLGLPTQYFGPGTRLTVL.

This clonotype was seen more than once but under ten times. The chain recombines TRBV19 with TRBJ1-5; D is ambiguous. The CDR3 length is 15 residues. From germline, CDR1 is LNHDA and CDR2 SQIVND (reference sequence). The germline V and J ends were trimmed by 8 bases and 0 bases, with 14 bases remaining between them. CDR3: CASAFGSYSNQPQHF. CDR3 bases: TGTGCCAGTGCATTTGGGAGCTATAGCAATCAGCCCCAGCATTTT. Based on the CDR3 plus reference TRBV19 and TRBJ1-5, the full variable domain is DGGITQSPKYLFRKEGQNVTLSCEQNLNHDAMYWYRQDPGQGLRLIYYSQIVNDFQKGDIAEGYSVSREKKESFPLTVTSAQKNPTAFYLCASAFGSYSNQPQHFGDGTRLSIL.

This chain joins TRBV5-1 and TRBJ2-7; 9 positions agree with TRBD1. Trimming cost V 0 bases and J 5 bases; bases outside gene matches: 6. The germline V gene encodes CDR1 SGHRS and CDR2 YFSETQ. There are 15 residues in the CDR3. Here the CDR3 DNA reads TGCGCCAGCAGCTTGGCCGGGACAGGGTCTCACGAGCAGTACTTC. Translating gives CASSLAGTGSHEQYF.

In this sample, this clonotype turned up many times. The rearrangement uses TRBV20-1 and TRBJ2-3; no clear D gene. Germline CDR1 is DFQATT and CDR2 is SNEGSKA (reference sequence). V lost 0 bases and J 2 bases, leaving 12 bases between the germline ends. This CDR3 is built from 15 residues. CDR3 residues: CSARDPLIPTDTQYF. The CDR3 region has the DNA TGCAGTGCTAGAGATCCCTTAATTCCCACAGATACGCAGTATTTT.

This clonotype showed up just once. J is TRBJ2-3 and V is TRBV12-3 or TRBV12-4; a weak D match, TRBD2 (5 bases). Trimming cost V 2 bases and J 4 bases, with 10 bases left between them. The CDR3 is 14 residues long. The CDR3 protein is CASSLLAGPDTQYF. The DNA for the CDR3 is TGTGCCAGCAGTTTACTAGCCGGGCCAGATACGCAGTATTTT.

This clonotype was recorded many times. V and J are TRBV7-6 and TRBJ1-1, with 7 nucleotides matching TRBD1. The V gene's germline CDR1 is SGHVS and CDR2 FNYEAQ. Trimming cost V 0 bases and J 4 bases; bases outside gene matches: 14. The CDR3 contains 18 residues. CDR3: CASSLAGGVAPGGTEAFF. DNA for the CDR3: TGTGCCAGCAGCTTAGCTGGGGGTGTCGCCCCAGGGGGCACTGAAGCTTTCTTT.

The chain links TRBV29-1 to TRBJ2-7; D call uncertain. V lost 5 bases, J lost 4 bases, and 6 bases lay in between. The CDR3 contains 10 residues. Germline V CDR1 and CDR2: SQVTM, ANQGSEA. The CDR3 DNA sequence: TGCAGCGTTCGAGATTACGAGCAGTACTTC. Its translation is CSVRDYEQYF.

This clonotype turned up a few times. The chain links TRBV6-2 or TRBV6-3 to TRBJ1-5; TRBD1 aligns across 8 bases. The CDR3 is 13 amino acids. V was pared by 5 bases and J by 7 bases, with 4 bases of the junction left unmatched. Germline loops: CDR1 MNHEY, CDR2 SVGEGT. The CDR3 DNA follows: TGTGCCAGCAGTGGGACAGGACGCCAGCCCCAGCATTTT. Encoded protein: CASSGTGRQPQHF.

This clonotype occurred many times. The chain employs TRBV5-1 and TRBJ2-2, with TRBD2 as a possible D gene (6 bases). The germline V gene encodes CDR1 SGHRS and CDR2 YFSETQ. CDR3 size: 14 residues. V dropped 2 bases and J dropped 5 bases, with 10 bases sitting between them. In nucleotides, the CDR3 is TGCGCCAGCAGCTTAGAAGGAGGGACCGGGGAGCTGTTTTTT. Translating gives CASSLEGGTGELFF.

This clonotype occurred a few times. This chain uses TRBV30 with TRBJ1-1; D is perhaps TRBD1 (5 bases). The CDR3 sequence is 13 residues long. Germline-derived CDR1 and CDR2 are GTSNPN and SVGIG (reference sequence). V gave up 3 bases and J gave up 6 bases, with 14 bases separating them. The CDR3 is CAWRLPGLAEAFF. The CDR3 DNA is TGTGCCTGGAGATTACCGGGGCTAGCTGAAGCTTTCTTT.

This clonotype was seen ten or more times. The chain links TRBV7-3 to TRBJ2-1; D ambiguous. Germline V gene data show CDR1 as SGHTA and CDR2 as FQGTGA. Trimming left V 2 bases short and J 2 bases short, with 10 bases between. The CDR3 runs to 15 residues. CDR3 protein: CASSLLDWTYNEQFF. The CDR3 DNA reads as TGTGCCAGCAGCTTATTAGACTGGACCTACAATGAGCAGTTCTTC.

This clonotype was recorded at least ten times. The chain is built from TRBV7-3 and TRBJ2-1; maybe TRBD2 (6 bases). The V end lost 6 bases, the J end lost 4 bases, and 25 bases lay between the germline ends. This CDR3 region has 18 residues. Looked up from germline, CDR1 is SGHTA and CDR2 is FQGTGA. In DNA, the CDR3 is TGTGCCAGCAGTCCTCAACGCCCGGGGGTAAACAGTTACAATGAGCAGTTCTTC. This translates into CASSPQRPGVNSYNEQFF.

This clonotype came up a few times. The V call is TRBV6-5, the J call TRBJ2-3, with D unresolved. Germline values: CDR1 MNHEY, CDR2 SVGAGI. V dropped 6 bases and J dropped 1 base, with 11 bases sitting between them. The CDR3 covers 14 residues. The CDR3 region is CASSNRGRTDTQYF. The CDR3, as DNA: TGTGCCAGCAGCAACCGTGGACGCACAGATACGCAGTATTTT.

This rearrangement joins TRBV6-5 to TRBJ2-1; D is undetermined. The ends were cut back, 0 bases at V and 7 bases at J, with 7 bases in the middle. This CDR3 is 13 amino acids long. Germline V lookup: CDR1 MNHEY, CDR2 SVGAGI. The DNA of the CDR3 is TGTGCCAGCAGTTACTCGCGATTGAATGAGCAGTTCTTC. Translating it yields CASSYSRLNEQFF.